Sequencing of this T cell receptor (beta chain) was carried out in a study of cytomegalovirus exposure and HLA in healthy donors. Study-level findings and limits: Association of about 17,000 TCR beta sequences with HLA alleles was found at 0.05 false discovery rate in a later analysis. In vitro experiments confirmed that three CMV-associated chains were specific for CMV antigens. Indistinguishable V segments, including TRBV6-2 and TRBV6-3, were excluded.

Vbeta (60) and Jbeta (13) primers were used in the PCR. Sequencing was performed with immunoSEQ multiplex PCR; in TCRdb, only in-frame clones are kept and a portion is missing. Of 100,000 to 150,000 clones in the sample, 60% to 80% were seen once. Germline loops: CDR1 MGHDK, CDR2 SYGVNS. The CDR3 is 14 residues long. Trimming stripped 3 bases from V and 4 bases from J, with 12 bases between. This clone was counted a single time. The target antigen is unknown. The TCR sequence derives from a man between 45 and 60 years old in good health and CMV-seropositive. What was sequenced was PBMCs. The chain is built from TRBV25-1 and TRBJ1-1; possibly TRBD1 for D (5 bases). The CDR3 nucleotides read TGTGCCAGCAGTGAGTACAGGCGGGGCACTGAAGCTTTCTTT. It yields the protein CASSEYRRGTEAFF.